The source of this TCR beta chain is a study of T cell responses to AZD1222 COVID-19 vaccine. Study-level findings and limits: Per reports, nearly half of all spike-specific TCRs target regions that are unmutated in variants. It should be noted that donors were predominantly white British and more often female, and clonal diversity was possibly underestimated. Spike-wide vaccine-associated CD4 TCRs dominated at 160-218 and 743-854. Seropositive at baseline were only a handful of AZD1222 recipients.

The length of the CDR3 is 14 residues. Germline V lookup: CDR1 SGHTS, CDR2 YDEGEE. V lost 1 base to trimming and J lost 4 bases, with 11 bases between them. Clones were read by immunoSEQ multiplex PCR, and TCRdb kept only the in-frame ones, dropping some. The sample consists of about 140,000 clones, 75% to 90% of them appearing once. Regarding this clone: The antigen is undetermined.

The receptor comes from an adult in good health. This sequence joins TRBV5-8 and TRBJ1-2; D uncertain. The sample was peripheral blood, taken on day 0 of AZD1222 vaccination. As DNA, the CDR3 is TGTGCCAGCAGCTTGCTGGGGTCCCCCTATGGCTACACCTTC. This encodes CASSLLGSPYGYTF.